A selection of T cell receptor beta chains follows, all from one sample in a study of T cells in Graves' hyperthyroidism and ophthalmopathy. TCRdb analysed the multiplex PCR reads with MiXCR anew, one entry per CDR3 protein. The sample lists about 420,000 distinct CDR3 sequences, 15% to 17% occurring once. Sequencing was done on a sample of blood. The receptors were sampled from a woman younger than 35 with Graves' hyperthyroidism. Both conserved end residues are part of each CDR3. The D gene is left open where the match is weak. Only part of the rows carry a size: once, few, many, or a class if the clone is expanded.

d_gene: NA; v_gene: TRBV5-6; j_gene: TRBJ2-5; abundance: many; CDR3nt: TGTGCCAGCAGCTTAGGCCCAGAGACCCAGTACTTC; CDR3aa: CASSLGPETQYF
d_gene: NA; v_gene: TRBV25-1; j_gene: TRBJ2-4; abundance: many; CDR3nt: TGTGCCAGCAGTGTCTTCTCCGGGACACCTGGGGCCAAAAACATTCAGTACTTC; CDR3aa: CASSVFSGTPGAKNIQYF
d_gene: NA; v_gene: TRBV7-9; j_gene: TRBJ2-2; abundance: many; CDR3nt: TGTGCCAGCAGCTTAGACCACCCCGGGGAGCTGTTTTTT; CDR3aa: CASSLDHPGELFF
d_gene: TRBD1; v_gene: TRBV4-1; j_gene: TRBJ2-7; abundance: few; CDR3nt: TGCGCCAGCAGCCCTCGGGACAGCTACTACGAGCAGTACTTC; CDR3aa: CASSPRDSYYEQYF
d_gene: NA; v_gene: TRBV7-8; j_gene: TRBJ1-6; abundance: few; CDR3nt: TGTGCCAGCAGCTTAGCTTGGACGGGAAATTCACCCCTCCACTTT; CDR3aa: CASSLAWTGNSPLHF
d_gene: NA; v_gene: TRBV5-1; j_gene: TRBJ2-5; abundance: many; CDR3nt: TGCGCCAGCAGCTTGATGAGTCGCCAGGCAGGGGAGACCCAGTACTTC; CDR3aa: CASSLMSRQAGETQYF
d_gene: NA; v_gene: TRBV11-2; j_gene: TRBJ1-6; abundance: many; CDR3nt: TGTGCCAGCAGCTTAGATCCAAAGGGGAATTCACCCCTCCACTTT; CDR3aa: CASSLDPKGNSPLHF
d_gene: TRBD1; v_gene: TRBV2; j_gene: TRBJ2-5; abundance: many; CDR3nt: TGTGCCAGCAAGGGACAGGGTGGAGAGACCCAGTACTTC; CDR3aa: CASKGQGGETQYF
d_gene: TRBD2; v_gene: TRBV4-1; j_gene: TRBJ2-7; abundance: NA; CDR3nt: TGCGCCAGCAACTTCTTTCGGGCGGGGGAGCTCTACGAGCAGTACTTC; CDR3aa: CASNFFRAGELYEQYF
d_gene: NA; v_gene: TRBV5-1; j_gene: TRBJ1-2; abundance: many; CDR3nt: TGCGCCAGCAGCCTCGACGGTGAATATGGCTACACCTTC; CDR3aa: CASSLDGEYGYTF
d_gene: TRBD2; v_gene: TRBV28; j_gene: TRBJ2-5; abundance: many; CDR3nt: TGTGCCAGCACAACGGCGGGGGGGCCTCGGGAGACCCAGTACTTC; CDR3aa: CASTTAGGPRETQYF
d_gene: TRBD1; v_gene: TRBV10-3; j_gene: TRBJ2-7; abundance: few; CDR3nt: TGTGCCATCAGGAAGGGACAGGGCGGCTCCTACGAGCAGTACTTC; CDR3aa: CAIRKGQGGSYEQYF
d_gene: NA; v_gene: TRBV3-1; j_gene: TRBJ2-1; abundance: many; CDR3nt: TGTGCCAGCAGCCAAGGGTACCGACCGGGCAATGAGCAGTTCTTC; CDR3aa: CASSQGYRPGNEQFF
d_gene: NA; v_gene: TRBV4-1; j_gene: TRBJ1-1; abundance: many; CDR3nt: TGCGCCAGCAGCCAAGATATAGGGGAGAACACTGAAGCTTTCTTT; CDR3aa: CASSQDIGENTEAFF
d_gene: NA; v_gene: TRBV6-1; j_gene: TRBJ2-6; abundance: few; CDR3nt: TGTGCCAGCAGTGAATTTTTCCCCTCTGGGGCCAACGTCCTGACTTTC; CDR3aa: CASSEFFPSGANVLTF
d_gene: NA; v_gene: TRBV4-1; j_gene: TRBJ2-5; abundance: few; CDR3nt: TGCGCCAGCAGCTCCTCCGGCGACAACCCGACGAACTTC; CDR3aa: CASSSSGDNPTNF
d_gene: TRBD1; v_gene: TRBV18; j_gene: TRBJ1-2; abundance: few; CDR3nt: TGTGCCAGCTCACCAGGCAGGGGGACAGCTAACTATGGCTACACCTTC; CDR3aa: CASSPGRGTANYGYTF
d_gene: TRBD2; v_gene: TRBV7-2; j_gene: TRBJ2-1; abundance: many; CDR3nt: TGTGCCAGACTAGCGGTGGAAGACAATGAGCAGTTCTTC; CDR3aa: CARLAVEDNEQFF
d_gene: NA; v_gene: TRBV28; j_gene: TRBJ1-4; abundance: NA; CDR3nt: TGCGCCAGCGCCAGGACGAACAGCCCGAATGAAAAACTGTTTTTT; CDR3aa: CASARTNSPNEKLFF